The T cell receptor (beta chain) under discussion was sequenced for a study of OX40 agonist ivuxolimab in advanced cancers. With respect to this clone: Its antigen is not known.

The data were produced by immunoSEQ multiplex PCR, yet TCRdb's version contains in-frame clones alone and is incomplete. The sample shows around 77,000 clones, about nine tenths of them seen only once. Whole-study findings and limits: CD4+ T cells averaged fewer expanded clones than CD8+ T cells.

The CDR3 has 14 amino acids. Germline CDR1 and CDR2: LNHDA and SQIVND (reference sequence). V was pared by 8 bases and J by 6 bases, with 6 bases of the junction left unmatched. The sample was CD4+ or CD8+ T cells sorted from blood, taken in a trial of the OX40 agonist ivuxolimab. The origin of this receptor is an adult with an advanced solid tumor such as melanoma, head and neck, liver or kidney cancer. This chain uses TRBV19 with TRBJ2-2; the match to TRBD1 covers 10 bases. The CDR3 spells CASSGTGVPGELFF. CDR3 nucleotides: TGTGCCAGTTCCGGGACAGGGGTTCCCGGGGAGCTGTTTTTT.